Sequencing of this T cell receptor beta chain was carried out in a study of response to subunit inactivated influenza vaccine. Overall study results and limits: Authors suggested that a seasonal influenza vaccination recruits few new T cells each time.

This clonotype was found a few times. What it binds is unknown. Trimming cost V 0 bases and J 8 bases; bases outside gene matches: 6. Germline V gives CDR1 LGHDT, CDR2 YNNKEL (reference sequence). The CDR3 is 14 residues long. TCRdb used MiXCR to reprocess the RT-PCR reads, holding one entry per CDR3 protein. The sample contains about 650,000 distinct CDR3 sequences, around 15% of which appear only once. Source: PBMCs from blood, taken 14 to 15 days before vaccination. The clonotype comes from a man aged 45 to 65 who received an inactivated influenza vaccine. This chain uses TRBV3-1 with TRBJ2-7; 8 bases map to TRBD1. This chain's CDR3 is CASSQDWTGKKQYF. For the CDR3, the DNA is TGTGCCAGCAGCCAAGACTGGACAGGGAAGAAGCAGTACTTC.